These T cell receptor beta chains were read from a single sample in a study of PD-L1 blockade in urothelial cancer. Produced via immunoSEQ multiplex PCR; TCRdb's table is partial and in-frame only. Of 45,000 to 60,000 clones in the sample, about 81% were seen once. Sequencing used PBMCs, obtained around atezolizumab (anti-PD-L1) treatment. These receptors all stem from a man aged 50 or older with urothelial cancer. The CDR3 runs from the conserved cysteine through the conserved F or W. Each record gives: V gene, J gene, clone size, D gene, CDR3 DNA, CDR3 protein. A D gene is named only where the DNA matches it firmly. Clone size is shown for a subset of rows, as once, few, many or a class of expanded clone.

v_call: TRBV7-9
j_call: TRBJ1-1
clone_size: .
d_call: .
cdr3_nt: TGTGCCAGCAGCTTAACCCTACGGGGGGATATGAACACTGAAGCTTTCTTT
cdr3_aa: CASSLTLRGDMNTEAFF

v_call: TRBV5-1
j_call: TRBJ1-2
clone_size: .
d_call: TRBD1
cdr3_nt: TGCGCCAGCAGCGGCACAGGGGATTATGGCTACACCTTC
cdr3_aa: CASSGTGDYGYTF

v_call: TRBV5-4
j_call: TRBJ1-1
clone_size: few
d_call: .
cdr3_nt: TGTGCCAGCAGCTCCAGGGGTTTTAACACTGAAGCTTTCTTT
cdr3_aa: CASSSRGFNTEAFF

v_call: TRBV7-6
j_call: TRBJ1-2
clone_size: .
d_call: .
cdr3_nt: TGTGCCAGCAGCTTGGGTTCAGCGACTAACTATGGCTACACCTTC
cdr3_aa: CASSLGSATNYGYTF

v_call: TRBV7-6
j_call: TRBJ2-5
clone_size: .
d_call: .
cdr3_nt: TGTGCCAGCAGCTTAGCCAGACAAGAGACCCAGTACTTC
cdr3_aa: CASSLARQETQYF

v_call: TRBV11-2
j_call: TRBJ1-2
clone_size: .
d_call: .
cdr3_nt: TGTGCCAGCAGCTTAGGACAGACATTAGGCTACACCTTC
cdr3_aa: CASSLGQTLGYTF

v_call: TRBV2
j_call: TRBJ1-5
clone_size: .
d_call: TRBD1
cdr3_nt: TGTGCCAGCAGGAGGGGGGACAGGGGGCTGGGTCAGCCCCAGCATTTT
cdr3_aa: CASRRGDRGLGQPQHF

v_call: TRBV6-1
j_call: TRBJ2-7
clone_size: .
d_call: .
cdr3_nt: TGTGCCAGCAGTGAAAACAGGCTAACCTACGAGCAGTACTTC
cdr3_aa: CASSENRLTYEQYF

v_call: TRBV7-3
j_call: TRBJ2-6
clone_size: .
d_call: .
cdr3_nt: TGTGCCAGCAGCTTGGGCAGTAGCGCTTCTGGGGCCAACGTCCTGACTTTC
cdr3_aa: CASSLGSSASGANVLTF

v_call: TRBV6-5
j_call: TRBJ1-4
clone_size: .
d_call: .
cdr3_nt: TGTGCCAGCAGTAGAGGCCTCAATGAAAAACTGTTTTTT
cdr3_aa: CASSRGLNEKLFF

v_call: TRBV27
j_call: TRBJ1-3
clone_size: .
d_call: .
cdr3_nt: TGTGCCAGTAAAAAAGACAGGTTCTCTGGAAACACCATATATTTT
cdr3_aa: CASKKDRFSGNTIYF

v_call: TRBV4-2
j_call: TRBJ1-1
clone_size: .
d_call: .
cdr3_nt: TGTGCCAGCAGCCCTCAGAGGGCCTCGAACACTGAAGCTTTCTTT
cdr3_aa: CASSPQRASNTEAFF

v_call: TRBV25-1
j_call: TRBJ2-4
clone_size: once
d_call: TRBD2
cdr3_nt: TGTGCCAGCAGTTGGGGGGACTATGATTCCAAAAACATTCAGTACTTC
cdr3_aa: CASSWGDYDSKNIQYF

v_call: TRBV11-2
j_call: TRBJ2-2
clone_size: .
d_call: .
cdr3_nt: TGTGCCAGCAGCTTGACACTTACGAACACCGGGGAGCTGTTTTTT
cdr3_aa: CASSLTLTNTGELFF

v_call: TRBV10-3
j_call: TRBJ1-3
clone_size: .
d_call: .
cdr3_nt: TGTGCCATCAGTGACCCGATAGCTGGAAACACCATATATTTT
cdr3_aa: CAISDPIAGNTIYF

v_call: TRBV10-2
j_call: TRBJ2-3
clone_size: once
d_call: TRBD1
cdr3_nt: TGCGCCAGCAGACAAGACAGGGCAAGCACAGATACGCAGTATTTT
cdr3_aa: CASRQDRASTDTQYF

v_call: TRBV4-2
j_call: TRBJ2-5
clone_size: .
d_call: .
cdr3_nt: TGTGCCAGCAGCCAAGGGGCCGGGATCGGGGAGACCCAGTACTTC
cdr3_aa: CASSQGAGIGETQYF

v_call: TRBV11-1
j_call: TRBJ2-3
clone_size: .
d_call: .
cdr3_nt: TGTGCCAGCAGCGCCTCCGAGAGCACAGATACGCAGTATTTT
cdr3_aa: CASSASESTDTQYF

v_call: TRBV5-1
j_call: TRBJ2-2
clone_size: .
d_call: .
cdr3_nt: TGCGCCAGCAGATCTCCCGGGATCGGGGAGCTGTTTTTT
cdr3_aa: CASRSPGIGELFF

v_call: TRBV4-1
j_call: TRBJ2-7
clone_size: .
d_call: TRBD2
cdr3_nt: TGCGCCAGCAGCCAAGCTGCTAGCGGGAGTGAATCCTACGAGCAGTACTTC
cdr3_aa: CASSQAASGSESYEQYF

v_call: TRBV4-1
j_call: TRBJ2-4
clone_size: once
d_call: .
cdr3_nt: TGCGCCAGCAGCCAAGATCGGGGTGGGGATGGGGGGGCCAAAAACATTCAGTACTTC
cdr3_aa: CASSQDRGGDGGAKNIQYF

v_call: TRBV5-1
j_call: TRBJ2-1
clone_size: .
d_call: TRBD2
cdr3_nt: TGCGCCAGCAGCTTGATTAGCGGGAGTTCCTACAATGAGCAGTTCTTC
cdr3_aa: CASSLISGSSYNEQFF

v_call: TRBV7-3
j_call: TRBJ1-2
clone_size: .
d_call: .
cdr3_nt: TGTGCCAGCAGCTTAAAGGGCAGGGGCGACGGCTACACCTTC
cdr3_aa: CASSLKGRGDGYTF

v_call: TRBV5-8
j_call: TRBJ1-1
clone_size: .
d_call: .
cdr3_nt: TGTGCCAGCAGCCAGGGAATAGCAATTGAAGCTTTCTTT
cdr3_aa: CASSQGIAIEAFF

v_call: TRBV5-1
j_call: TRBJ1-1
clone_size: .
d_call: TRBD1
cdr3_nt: TGCGCCAGCAGCCCACCCGGGAACAGGGGGGTCACTGAAGCTTTCTTT
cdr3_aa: CASSPPGNRGVTEAFF

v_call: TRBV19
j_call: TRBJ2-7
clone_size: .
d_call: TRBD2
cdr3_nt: TGTGCCAGTAGTTCCCGTGTTCAGGGGGAGCGGGAGGCCTACGAGCAGTACTTC
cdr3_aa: CASSSRVQGEREAYEQYF

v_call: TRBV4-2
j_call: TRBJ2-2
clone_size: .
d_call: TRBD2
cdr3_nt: TGTGCCAGCAGCCCGACGGGTAGCGGGAGAGACACCGGGGAGCTGTTTTTT
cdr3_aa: CASSPTGSGRDTGELFF

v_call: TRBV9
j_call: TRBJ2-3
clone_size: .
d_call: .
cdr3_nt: TGTGCCAGCAGCGTAGAACCGGGGGTAGCAGATACGCAGTATTTT
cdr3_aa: CASSVEPGVADTQYF

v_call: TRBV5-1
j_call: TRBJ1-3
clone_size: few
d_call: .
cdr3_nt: TGCGCCAGCAGCGCGGGGGGGACTACCGGAAACACCATATATTTT
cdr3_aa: CASSAGGTTGNTIYF

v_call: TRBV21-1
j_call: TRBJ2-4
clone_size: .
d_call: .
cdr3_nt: TGTGCCAGCAGCAAAAACCCGCCAGAAAACATTCAGTACTTC
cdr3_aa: CASSKNPPENIQYF

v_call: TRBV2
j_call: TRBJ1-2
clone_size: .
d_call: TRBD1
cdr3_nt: TGTGCCAGCAGTGATGGACAGGGGTTTAAGTATGGCTACACCTTC
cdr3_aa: CASSDGQGFKYGYTF

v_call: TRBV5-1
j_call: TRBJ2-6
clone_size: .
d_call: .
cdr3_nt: TGCGCCAGCAGCTTGGTCGGGGCTGGGGCCAACGTCCTGACTTTC
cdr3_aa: CASSLVGAGANVLTF

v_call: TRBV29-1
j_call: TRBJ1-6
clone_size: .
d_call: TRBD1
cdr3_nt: TGCAGCGTCGGGACAGAAGGGTCACCCCTCCACTTT
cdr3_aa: CSVGTEGSPLHF

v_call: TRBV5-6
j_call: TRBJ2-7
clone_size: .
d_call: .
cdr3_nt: TGTGCCAGCGGACAGCATGCCTACGAGCAGTACTTC
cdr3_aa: CASGQHAYEQYF

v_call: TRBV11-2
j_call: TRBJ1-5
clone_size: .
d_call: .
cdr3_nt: TGTGCCAGCAGCTTAGGGTCCGCGAATCAGCCCCAGCATTTT
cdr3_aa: CASSLGSANQPQHF

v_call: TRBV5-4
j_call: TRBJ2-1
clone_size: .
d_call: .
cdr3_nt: TGTGCCAGCAGCCACAGGGCACACTCCTACAATGAGCAGTTCTTC
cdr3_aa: CASSHRAHSYNEQFF

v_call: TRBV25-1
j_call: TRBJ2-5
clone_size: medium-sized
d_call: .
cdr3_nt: TGTGCCAGCAGGGGCGGGGCCGGGAAGACCCAGTACTTC
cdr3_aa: CASRGGAGKTQYF

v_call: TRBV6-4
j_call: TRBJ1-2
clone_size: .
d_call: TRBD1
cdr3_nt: TGTGCCAGCAGTGACGGGACAGGGGTCTATGGCTACACCTTC
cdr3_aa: CASSDGTGVYGYTF

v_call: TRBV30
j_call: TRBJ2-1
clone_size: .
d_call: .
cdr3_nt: TGTGCCTGGACCTACAGGGCGCGAGGGGAGCAGTTCTTC
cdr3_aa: CAWTYRARGEQFF

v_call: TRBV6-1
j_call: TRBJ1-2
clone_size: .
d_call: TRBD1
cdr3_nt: TGTGCCAGCAGTGAGGGCACCGGGACAGTTTATGGCTACACCTTC
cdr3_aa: CASSEGTGTVYGYTF

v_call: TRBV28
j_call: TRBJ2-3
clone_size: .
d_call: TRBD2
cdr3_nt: TGTGCCAGCAGTTTATCAGGGACTAGGTCAGATACGCAGTATTTT
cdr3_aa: CASSLSGTRSDTQYF

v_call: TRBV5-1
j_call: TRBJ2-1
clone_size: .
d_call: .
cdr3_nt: TGCGCCAGCGGGGGCCCAGCGGGAAGGGCTGAGCAGTTCTTC
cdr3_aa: CASGGPAGRAEQFF

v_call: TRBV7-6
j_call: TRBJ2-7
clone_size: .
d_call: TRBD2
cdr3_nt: TGTGCCAGCAGCTTAGGGGTAGCGGGATCTTTTGCTACAAACTACGAGCAGTACTTC
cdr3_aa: CASSLGVAGSFATNYEQYF

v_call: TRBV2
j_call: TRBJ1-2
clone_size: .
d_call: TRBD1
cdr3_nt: TGTGCCAGCACCCGAACGGGACAGGGCTATGGCTACACCTTC
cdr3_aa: CASTRTGQGYGYTF

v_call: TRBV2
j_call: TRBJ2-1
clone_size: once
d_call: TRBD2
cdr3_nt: TGTGCCAGCAGTGTTCACGGACTAGCGAATGAGCAGTTCTTC
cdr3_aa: CASSVHGLANEQFF

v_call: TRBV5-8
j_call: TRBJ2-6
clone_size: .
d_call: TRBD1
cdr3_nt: TGTGCCAGCAGCTTGATTGGACAGGGTACCCCCGGGGCCAACGTCCTGACTTTC
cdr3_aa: CASSLIGQGTPGANVLTF

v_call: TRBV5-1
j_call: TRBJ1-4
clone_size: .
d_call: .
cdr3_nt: TGCGCCAGCAGCTTGACAGCAACTAATGAAAAACTGTTTTTT
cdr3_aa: CASSLTATNEKLFF

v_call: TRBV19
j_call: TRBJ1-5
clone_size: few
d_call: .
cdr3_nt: TGTGCCAGTAGTATGCCAGGGGAGGGTCAGCCCCAGCATTTT
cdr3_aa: CASSMPGEGQPQHF